The present T cell receptor beta chain was sequenced within a study of shared clonotypes between healthy human individuals. The donors, all of them Caucasian adults, lived in Nashville, Tennessee. The method was immunoSEQ multiplex PCR; TCRdb's version includes in-frame clones alone and lacks a portion of them. The table lists fewer than 850,000 clones, around 91% of them singletons. CDR3 length equals 13 residues. V gave up 2 bases and J gave up 5 bases, with 9 bases separating them. CDR1 is MDHEN and CDR2 is SYDVKM in the germline V gene. The sample comprised memory CD8+ T cells from PBMCs. Indicated subset: CD45RO+ cells pooled with CCR7-negative TemRA cells. The chain combines TRBV28 with TRBJ1-1; D call uncertain. This TCR was sampled from a man between 18 and 29 years old in good health. Some clones in this sample may be carry-over from other donors' samples. The chain's CDR3 is CASSLTLGTEAFF. CDR3 in DNA: TGTGCCAGCAGTTTAACCTTGGGGACTGAAGCTTTCTTT.